Listed here is a single T cell receptor (beta chain). The antigen is not known. The table came from immunoSEQ multiplex PCR; TCRdb's copy has only in-frame clones and leaves some out. The sample consists of more than 45,000 clones, around 80% of them appearing once. CDR1 and CDR2 from the germline V gene are SGDLS and YYNGEE. V was shortened by 6 bases and J by 1 base, with 13 bases between the two germline ends. This CDR3 contains 14 residues. This entry comes from a study of PD-L1 blockade in urothelial cancer. Study in general: Patients began atezolizumab, 1,200 mg intravenously every 3 weeks, at some point between 2013 and 2014. Between 0 and 3 prior chemotherapy regimens had been given to patients. Whole-study results and caveats: In blood sampled pretreatment, TCR clonality below the median predicted better survival.

Indicated time point: peripheral blood 6 weeks after treatment start. The chain carries TRBV9 and TRBJ1-1; D unresolved. The sample in question was PBMCs, obtained around atezolizumab (anti-PD-L1) treatment. This TCR derives from a man between 70 and 80 years old with urothelial cancer. The CDR3 region has the DNA TGTGCCAGCACCGTCGGACTCAGGAACACTGAAGCTTTCTTT. It yields the protein CASTVGLRNTEAFF.